This section outlines one TCR beta chain sequence together with its context. The target antigen is unknown. The data derive from a study of beta chain features in type 1 diabetes. Notes on the study in general: It was not settled here whether HLA type affects TCRB rearrangement. VDJ junctions from patients with type 1 diabetes contained fewer insertions and more deletions. TCRB CDR3s from Type 1 diabetes patients were moderately but significantly shorter in all four CD4+ subsets.

Stem cell-like memory, regulatory, central memory and naive CD4+ cells were sorted via CD45RO/CCR7/CD25/CD127/CD95/CD27. The sequenced template was cDNA made from the entire isolated RNA. Sequencing used immunoSEQ multiplex PCR; TCRdb keeps in-frame clones, though not all of them. Of 200,000 to 300,000 clones listed, around 13% are singletons. CDR1 and CDR2 from the germline V gene are SQVTM and ANQGSEA. The V gene end was trimmed by 4 bases and the J gene end by 2 bases; junction bases not matched to a gene: 5. CDR3 length: 14 residues. The TCR was taken from a man aged 25 to 40 with type 1 diabetes. The sequencing input was naive CD4+ T cells from blood. The chain has TRBV29-1 and TRBJ2-3; 8 positions match TRBD2. CDR3 region: CSVAAGGSTDTQYF. The CDR3 DNA sequence: TGCAGCGTTGCGGCGGGGGGATCCACAGATACGCAGTATTTT.